This is a list of T cell receptor beta chains from one sample in a study of early T cells in non-severe SARS-CoV-2 infection. TCRdb re-derived calls from the 5' RACE reads in MiXCR, one entry per CDR3 protein. The sample contains 85,000 to 120,000 distinct CDR3 sequences, roughly 13% of which appear only once. The sequencing input was whole blood. The receptors were gathered from an adult who was a healthcare worker with PCR-confirmed SARS-CoV-2 infection or an uninfected control (not recorded which). Each CDR3 is given with its conserved first and last residue. Each record gives: CDR3 protein, CDR3 DNA, D gene, J gene, clone size, V gene. D genes are given only for firm matches. Expanded clones get a size class; other rows say once, few or many, or leave the size out.

CDR3: CASSFSREGAYEQYF
DNA: TGTGCCAGCAGTTTCTCTCGGGAGGGGGCCTACGAGCAGTACTTC
D: TRBD2
J: TRBJ2-7
size: few
V: TRBV6-5

CDR3: CSATKPNQGPKRNTQYF
DNA: TGCAGTGCTACAAAACCGAATCAGGGTCCGAAGCGGAATACGCAGTATTTT
D: NA
J: TRBJ2-3
size: NA
V: TRBV20-1

CDR3: CASNFDGRIADTQYF
DNA: TGTGCCAGCAATTTTGACGGGAGGATTGCAGATACGCAGTATTTT
D: TRBD2
J: TRBJ2-3
size: many
V: TRBV2

CDR3: CASSGTSGSNEQFF
DNA: TGTGCCAGCAGTGGGACTAGCGGGAGCAATGAGCAGTTCTTC
D: TRBD2
J: TRBJ2-1
size: few
V: TRBV6-4

CDR3: CASSPAGYEQYF
DNA: TGTGCCAGCAGTCCCGCTGGGTACGAGCAGTACTTC
D: NA
J: TRBJ2-7
size: many
V: TRBV6-2/TRBV6-3

CDR3: CASRVGHEQFF
DNA: TGTGCCAGCAGGGTTGGACATGAGCAGTTCTTC
D: NA
J: TRBJ2-1
size: many
V: TRBV5-5

CDR3: CASSPKRNTGELFF
DNA: TGTGCCAGTAGTCCCAAGCGTAACACCGGGGAGCTGTTTTTT
D: NA
J: TRBJ2-2
size: many
V: TRBV19

CDR3: CASSDRTQETQYF
DNA: TGTGCCAGCAGCGACAGAACCCAAGAGACCCAGTACTTC
D: NA
J: TRBJ2-5
size: few
V: TRBV2

CDR3: CATSDTGRRGTDTQYF
DNA: TGTGCCACCAGTGATACAGGGAGACGTGGCACAGATACGCAGTATTTT
D: NA
J: TRBJ2-3
size: NA
V: TRBV24-1

CDR3: CASSLLRGQGVHGELFF
DNA: TGTGCCAGCAGTTTATTGCGGGGGCAGGGAGTCCACGGGGAGCTGTTTTTT
D: NA
J: TRBJ2-2
size: few
V: TRBV27

CDR3: CATGEDGGRTEAFF
DNA: TGTGCCACTGGGGAGGACGGGGGACGGACTGAAGCTTTCTTT
D: NA
J: TRBJ1-1
size: many
V: TRBV10-3

CDR3: CASSLGSSGSTNEQFF
DNA: TGTGCCAGCAGCTTGGGATCTAGCGGGAGTACTAATGAGCAGTTCTTC
D: TRBD2
J: TRBJ2-1
size: many
V: TRBV7-6

CDR3: CSVRTGVMGGYTF
DNA: TGCAGTGTTAGGACAGGGGTTATGGGTGGCTACACCTTC
D: TRBD1
J: TRBJ1-2
size: NA
V: TRBV20-1

CDR3: CASILAGDGAKNIQYF
DNA: TGTGCCAGCATCCTAGCGGGAGATGGGGCCAAAAACATTCAGTACTTC
D: TRBD2
J: TRBJ2-4
size: NA
V: TRBV6-1

CDR3: CASSQQGANTEAFF
DNA: TGTGCCAGCAGCCAACAGGGGGCAAACACTGAAGCTTTCTTT
D: TRBD1
J: TRBJ1-1
size: many
V: TRBV14